Presented here are 18 T cell receptor beta chains from one specimen sequenced in a study of T cell repertoires in cytomegalovirus infection (dated by TCRdb to between 2017 and 2020). TCRdb names Illumina HiSeq 1500 as the instrument used. In TCRdb, the public reads were trimmed at Q25 with fastp and aligned with MiXCR, with productive beta chains retained. Under each unique CDR3 protein, matching rows form one entry showing the most common genes and DNA. In this sample the table shows approximately 550,000 distinct CDR3 sequences, more than 15% of which occur a single time. In total, the top ten clones hold 20% to 30% of the sample. Material for sequencing was CD8+ T cells from PBMCs. The source of these receptors is a human donor in good health (CMV status not recorded). Some clones in this sample may be carry-over from other donors' samples.

This chain uses TRBV6-2 or TRBV6-3 with TRBJ2-3, with D tentatively TRBD2 (6 bases). CDR3 size: 16 residues. V lost 5 bases to trimming and J lost 0 bases, with 15 bases between them. Germline V lookup: CDR1 MNHEY, CDR2 SVGEGT. CDR3 region: CASSRRAPGSTDTQYF. In DNA, the CDR3 is TGTGCCAGCAGTCGGAGGGCCCCCGGCAGCACAGATACGCAGTATTTT.

In the case of this clonotype: Because the CDR3 is missing its conserved closing phenylalanine or tryptophan, this is likely a read error. V is TRBV28 and J is TRBJ2-7, with a tentative D call TRBD2 (5 bases). Germline V CDR1 and CDR2: MDHEN, SYDVKM. The length of the CDR3 is 13 residues. V was trimmed by 2 bases and J by 1 base, leaving 6 bases between them. CDR3 nucleotides: TGTGCCAGCAGTTTAACGGGATCCTACGAGCAGTACTTA. Translating it yields CASSLTGSYEQYL.

The table lists this clonotype with a few counts. The chain employs TRBV4-2 and TRBJ2-5, with 11 bases fitting TRBD2. The CDR3 runs 17 residues. The V gene's germline CDR1 is LGHNA and CDR2 YNFKEQ. After removal of 2 bases from V and 3 bases from J, the junction contained 8 bases not matched to a gene. The CDR3: CASSQRLAGREEETQYF. CDR3 in DNA: TGTGCCAGCAGCCAACGACTAGCGGGACGAGAAGAAGAGACCCAGTACTTC.

This rearrangement joins TRBV18 to TRBJ2-7, with TRBD1 matching 9 bases. This CDR3 region has 14 residues. Per germline, CDR1 KGHSH and CDR2 LQKENI. The ends lost 6 bases at V and 4 bases at J; junction bases unmatched: 7. The DNA for the CDR3 is TGTGCCAGCTCCCCCGAGACAGGGGGTTACGAGCAGTACTTC. Its translation is CASSPETGGYEQYF.

This clonotype has only a few counts. The J gene is TRBJ2-1, the V gene TRBV27; the D is unclear. CDR3 length equals 11 residues. Deletions cut 11 bases from V and 3 bases from J, with 8 bases between. The V gene's germline CDR1 is MNHEY and CDR2 SMNVEV (reference sequence). The CDR3 loop is CASGIYNEQFF. As DNA, the CDR3 is TGTGCCTCTGGGATCTACAATGAGCAGTTCTTC.

This chain joins TRBV29-1 and TRBJ2-7; TRBD1 matches at 7 bases. The CDR3 consists of 11 residues. In germline, CDR1 is SQVTM, CDR2 ANQGSEA. V shed 7 bases and J 3 bases; nucleotides not matched to a gene: 3. The chain's CDR3 is CSGQGNYEQYF. For the CDR3, the DNA is TGCAGCGGACAGGGTAACTACGAGCAGTACTTC.

The chain uses TRBV9 and TRBJ2-3, with 7 bases lining up with TRBD1. Germline assignment: CDR1 SGDLS and CDR2 YYNGEE. V lost 4 bases and J lost 14; bases outside the gene matches: 22. The CDR3 extends over 16 amino acids. The CDR3 bases are TGTGCCAGCAGCCTCGGACCAATACAGGGACAGTTCAGTCCGTATTTT. Its translation: CASSLGPIQGQFSPYF.

This clonotype was detected a few times. The J gene is TRBJ2-5, the V gene TRBV28; 14 bases align to TRBD2. This CDR3 has 18 residues. J lost 3 bases, V lost 3 bases, and 9 bases had no gene match. CDR1 and CDR2 (germline): MDHEN, SYDVKM. The chain's CDR3 is CASSFPRTSGRTEETQYF. In DNA, the CDR3 is TGTGCCAGCAGTTTCCCACGGACTAGCGGGAGGACCGAAGAGACCCAGTACTTC.

The chain employs TRBV9 and TRBJ2-1, with D tentatively TRBD1 (6 bases). V lost 0 bases, J lost 10 bases, and 11 bases lay in between. Germline loops: CDR1 SGDLS, CDR2 YYNGEE. The CDR3 consists of 13 residues. CDR3 coding DNA: TGTGCCAGCAGCGTAGCTCAGGGGTCGGAGCAGTTCTTC. This encodes CASSVAQGSEQFF.

This clonotype was counted ten times or more. CDR3 protein: CASSQGERFALAKNIQYF. CDR3 sequence (DNA): TGCGCCAGCAGCCAAGGGGAGAGGTTTGCTCTAGCCAAAAACATTCAGTACTTC. V and J are TRBV4-1 and TRBJ2-4; a weak D match, TRBD2 (5 bases). This CDR3 has 18 amino acids. Germline V gives CDR1 MGHRA, CDR2 YSYEKL. V dropped 1 base and J dropped 0 bases, with 16 bases sitting between them.

The sample holds a few counts of this clonotype. This sequence joins TRBV27 and TRBJ2-1; D not certain. The CDR3 is made up of 15 amino acids. Germline loops: CDR1 MNHEY, CDR2 SMNVEV (reference sequence). The V end lost 1 base, the J end lost 8 bases, and 15 bases lay between the germline ends. The CDR3 is CASSLFPGRFDEQFF. As DNA, the CDR3 is TGTGCCAGCAGTTTATTTCCTGGTCGTTTCGATGAGCAGTTCTTC.

This chain links TRBV6-2 or TRBV6-3 with TRBJ2-7; D may be TRBD1 (6 bases). The germline V gene has CDR1 MNHEY and CDR2 SVGEGT. The CDR3 contains 17 residues. V lost 5 bases to trimming and J lost 4 bases, with 24 bases between them. CDR3 nucleotide sequence: TGTGCCAGCAGTCAGCTTAGAGGTATCGGACAGCGATACGAGCAGTACTTC. Translating it yields CASSQLRGIGQRYEQYF.

This clonotype appeared a few times. The rearrangement uses TRBV7-3 and TRBJ2-6, with a tentative D call TRBD2 (8 bases). The CDR3 has 19 amino acids. Germline loops: CDR1 SGHTA, CDR2 FQGTGA. Trimming cost V 4 bases and J 0 bases, with 19 bases left between them. CDR3 sequence reads: CASSSQGVAGSSGANVLTF. The CDR3 DNA reads as TGTGCCAGCAGCTCTCAGGGGGTAGCGGGGAGCTCTGGGGCCAACGTCCTGACTTTC.

This clonotype was seen ten or more times. The rearrangement uses TRBV11-2 and TRBJ2-1; unclear D gene. CDR3 length: 13 amino acids. The V and J ends lost 2 bases and 11 bases respectively, with 13 bases between them. CDR1 is SGHAT and CDR2 is FQNNGV in the germline V gene. The CDR3 reads CASSLIPASQQFF. CDR3 in DNA: TGTGCCAGCAGCTTAATACCTGCTAGTCAGCAGTTCTTC.

This chain uses TRBV19 with TRBJ2-2; D is perhaps TRBD2 (5 bases). V gave up 3 bases and J gave up 4 bases, with 15 bases separating them. The CDR3 sequence is 16 residues long. Germline-derived CDR1 and CDR2 are LNHDA and SQIVND (reference sequence). The CDR3: CASSMLRLLGTGELFF. CDR3 DNA sequence: TGTGCCAGTAGTATGCTGAGACTACTGGGCACCGGGGAGCTGTTTTTT.

This clonotype was observed a few times. The chain recombines TRBV9 with TRBJ2-3; a weak D match, TRBD2 (6 bases). Looked up from germline, CDR1 is SGDLS and CDR2 is YYNGEE. V lost 0 bases and J lost 5, with 7 bases in between. The length of the CDR3 is 13 residues. CDR3 protein: CASSVEGGDTQYF. Here the CDR3 DNA reads TGTGCCAGCAGCGTAGAGGGAGGAGATACGCAGTATTTT.

A few counts support this clonotype. This chain uses TRBV28 with TRBJ2-1; TRBD2 aligns across 8 bases. The junction had 10 bases not matched to a gene; V was cut back by 2 bases and J by 7 bases. The CDR3 loop spans 16 amino acids. Looked up from germline, CDR1 is MDHEN and CDR2 is SYDVKM. As DNA, the CDR3 is TGTGCCAGCAGTTTAGGCGAAGCGGGAGCACTTAATGAGCAGTTCTTC. Amino acid sequence: CASSLGEAGALNEQFF.

The chain recombines TRBV18 with TRBJ2-2; no firm D call. Trimming left V 2 bases short and J 5 bases short, with 18 bases between. The CDR3 totals 17 residues. In germline, CDR1 is KGHSH, CDR2 LQKENI. This CDR3 is CASSPIEASSGTGELFF. The CDR3 nucleotides are TGTGCCAGCTCACCAATAGAGGCATCTTCTGGGACCGGGGAGCTGTTTTTT.